What follows are 31 T cell receptor beta chains derived from one specimen sequenced in a study of identical twins. Via MiXCR, TCRdb re-called the 5' RACE reads, giving one row per CDR3 protein. The table shows under 1 million distinct CDR3 sequences, with 12% occurring only once. These data were also filed under a second study, of yellow fever vaccine responses in identical twins.

The sequenced material came from PBMCs. The source of these receptors is a woman aged 18-29 years in good health.

This clonotype showed up just a few times. The rearrangement uses TRBV9 and TRBJ2-1; 9 nucleotides line up with TRBD2. The CDR3 has 12 residues. V gave up 7 bases and J gave up 9 bases; unmatched junction bases: 5. Germline CDR1 SGDLS, CDR2 YYNGEE. This chain's CDR3 is CASWTSAVEQFF. The CDR3 DNA follows: TGTGCCAGCTGGACTAGCGCGGTTGAGCAGTTCTTC.

The chain combines TRBV6-6 with TRBJ2-7, with D tentatively TRBD1 (5 bases). The CDR3 loop spans 11 amino acids. V was pared by 8 bases and J by 6 bases, with 11 bases between. Germline assignment: CDR1 MNHNY and CDR2 SVGAGI (reference sequence). DNA for the CDR3: TGTGCCAGCCGCAGGGATGGCGAGCAGTACTTC. Encoded protein: CASRRDGEQYF.

The chain is built from TRBV10-3 and TRBJ2-1, with D hard to call. V was pared by 8 bases and J by 0 bases, with 14 bases between. The CDR3 extends over 15 amino acids. Germline V lookup: CDR1 ENHRY, CDR2 SYGVKD. CDR3 nucleotides: TGTGCCATCCGTGCAGCAGAGAGCTCCTACAATGAGCAGTTCTTC. It is translated as CAIRAAESSYNEQFF.

This clonotype was recorded many times. The chain uses TRBV7-9 and TRBJ2-7, with D unclear. Trimming shortened V by 7 bases and J by 0 bases, and 16 bases separated the two germline ends. The CDR3 is 15 amino acids. Germline V CDR1 and CDR2: SEHNR, FQNEAQ (reference sequence). CDR3: CASTTSAGYSYEQYF. The CDR3 DNA sequence: TGTGCCAGCACCACTTCGGCAGGTTACTCCTACGAGCAGTACTTC.

In this sample, this clonotype turned up a few times. This chain connects TRBV12-3 or TRBV12-4 to TRBJ2-2; D is uncertain. Trimming shortened V by 10 bases and J by 4 bases, and 13 bases separated the two germline ends. The CDR3 sequence is 13 residues long. CDR3 in amino acids: CANTDKPTGELFF. Here the CDR3 DNA reads TGTGCCAACACTGACAAACCCACCGGGGAGCTGTTTTTT.

Details on this clonotype: Mismatch with germline at one junction end may stem from a read error. The V gene is TRBV2, the J gene TRBJ1-6; D is unclear. CDR3 length equals 13 residues. Per the germline V gene, CDR1 is SNHLY and CDR2 is FYNNEI. The CDR3 spells CGSVYWTSSPLHF. CDR3 nucleotide sequence: TGTGGCAGCGTTTACTGGACCTCCTCACCCCTCCACTTT.

The rearrangement uses TRBV20-1 and TRBJ2-1; D is unresolved. The V end lost 6 bases, the J end lost 0 bases, and 6 bases lay between the germline ends. The CDR3 contains 12 residues. Germline CDR1 is DFQATT and CDR2 is SNEGSKA (reference sequence). The CDR3, as DNA: TGCAGTGCCCAGAGCTCCTACAATGAGCAGTTCTTC. It is translated as CSAQSSYNEQFF.

This clonotype was seen only a few times. The chain employs TRBV29-1 and TRBJ2-3, with unresolved D. Germline V gene data show CDR1 as SQVTM and CDR2 as ANQGSEA. This CDR3 has 13 residues. Trimming removed 7 bases from V and 0 bases from J, with 11 bases in between. The CDR3 protein is CSAEPGSTDTQYF. Here the CDR3 DNA reads TGCAGCGCCGAACCCGGAAGCACAGATACGCAGTATTTT.

This clonotype was observed a handful of times. V gene TRBV7-8 combines with J gene TRBJ1-5; TRBD1 agrees at 7 bases. Germline assignment: CDR1 SGHVS and CDR2 FQNEAQ. The CDR3 totals 14 residues. V dropped 4 bases and J dropped 6; count of bases not matched to a gene: 6. The CDR3 nucleotides read TGTGCCAGCAGCTCCATGACAGGGACTCAGCCCCAGCATTTT. Translating it yields CASSSMTGTQPQHF.

A few counts support this clonotype. This sequence joins TRBV14 and TRBJ2-5; D is perhaps TRBD1 or TRBD2 (6 bases each). This CDR3 contains 15 residues. CDR1 is SGHDN and CDR2 is FVKESK in the germline V gene. The ends were cut back, 2 bases at V and 1 base at J, with 11 bases in the middle. Here the CDR3 reads CASSQLGGSQETQYF. For the CDR3, the DNA is TGTGCCAGCAGCCAACTGGGGGGCTCCCAAGAGACCCAGTACTTC.

The gene calls are TRBV6-5 and TRBJ2-1, with no clear D. V shed 0 bases and J shed 8 bases, with 11 bases lying between them. The CDR3 loop spans 14 amino acids. Per the germline V gene, CDR1 is MNHEY and CDR2 is SVGAGI. The DNA of the CDR3 is TGTGCCAGCAGTTACTCGAGGCCCTGGGATGAGCAGTTCTTC. It codes for CASSYSRPWDEQFF.

This clonotype was detected only a few times. The chain uses TRBV6-2 or TRBV6-3 and TRBJ1-1, with 7 nucleotides matching TRBD1. The V and J ends lost 5 bases and 12 bases, in that order; junction bases with no gene match: 6. The germline gives CDR1 MNHEY, CDR2 SVGEGT. The length of the CDR3 is 11 residues. The CDR3 is CASSPGQRTFF. CDR3 sequence (DNA): TGTGCCAGCAGTCCGGGACAGAGGACTTTCTTT.

The chain uses TRBV20-1 and TRBJ2-1; 14 bases are a match to TRBD2. In germline, CDR1 is DFQATT, CDR2 SNEGSKA (reference sequence). This CDR3 has 20 amino acids. The J segment lost 1 base and the V segment lost 5 bases, leaving 16 bases of the junction unmatched. The CDR3, as DNA: TGCAGTGCTTCCGGGACTAGCGGGAGAGAGAAAGATATTTCCTACAATGAGCAGTTCTTC. Residues: CSASGTSGREKDISYNEQFF.

This clonotype was seen only a few times. The chain is built from TRBV6-5 and TRBJ1-2; a weak D match, TRBD1 (5 bases). Between the trimmed V and J ends, which lost 1 base and 2 bases, there was a span of 14 bases. CDR3 length equals 16 residues. Looked up from germline, CDR1 is MNHEY and CDR2 is SVGAGI. The CDR3 DNA is TGTGCCAGCAGTTACTGGGCAGGGAAAGAAAACTATGGCTACACCTTC. Encoded protein: CASSYWAGKENYGYTF.

The chain has TRBV12-3 or TRBV12-4 and TRBJ2-2; TRBD1 aligns across 7 bases. The CDR3 is 15 residues long. V shed 6 bases and J 1 base; nucleotides not matched to a gene: 5. CDR3: CASSQTGLNTGELFF. The CDR3 nucleotides are TGTGCCAGCAGCCAGACAGGGTTGAACACCGGGGAGCTGTTTTTT.

This clonotype has more than one count but fewer than ten. The rearrangement joins TRBV10-3 to TRBJ2-1; possibly TRBD2 for D (6 bases). V was pared by 2 bases and J by 0 bases, with 11 bases between. Looked up from germline, CDR1 is ENHRY and CDR2 is SYGVKD. The CDR3 covers 16 residues. Here the CDR3 reads CAISEMSGYSYNEQFF. The CDR3 coding sequence is TGTGCCATCAGTGAGATGAGCGGGTACTCCTACAATGAGCAGTTCTTC.

The chain joins TRBV6-1 to TRBJ2-3; maybe TRBD2 (6 bases). Germline V gene lookup returns CDR1 MNHNS and CDR2 SASEGT. The CDR3 runs to 15 residues. Trimming took off 7 bases at V and 4 bases at J, with 18 bases between the two ends. The CDR3 protein is CASTPPLAIPDTQYF. The DNA of the CDR3 is TGTGCCAGCACCCCCCCCCTAGCGATCCCAGATACGCAGTATTTT.

This clonotype was seen a handful of times. The V call is TRBV18, the J call TRBJ1-1, with unresolved D. The CDR3 sequence is 12 residues long. The ends were cut back, 3 bases at V and 7 bases at J, with 9 bases in the middle. In germline, CDR1 is KGHSH, CDR2 LQKENI. The CDR3: CASSPKDGEAFF. DNA for the CDR3: TGTGCCAGCTCACCGAAGGACGGTGAAGCTTTCTTT. The full variable domain, completed using reference TRBV18 and TRBJ1-1, is NAGVMQNPRHLVRRRGQEARLRCSPMKGHSHVYWYRQLPEEGLKFMVYLQKENIIDESGMPKERFSAEFPKEGPSILRIQQVVRGDSAAYFCASSPKDGEAFFGQGTRLTVV.

The gene calls are TRBV27 and TRBJ2-1; 11 nucleotides align to TRBD1. CDR1 is MNHEY and CDR2 is SMNVEV in the germline V gene (reference sequence). The V gene end was trimmed by 7 bases and the J gene end by 0 bases; junction bases not matched to a gene: 14. This CDR3 region has 19 residues. The chain's CDR3 is CASTTLRTGQGVSYNEQFF. For the CDR3, the DNA is TGTGCCAGCACGACCCTGCGGACGGGACAGGGGGTCTCCTACAATGAGCAGTTCTTC.

J is TRBJ1-1 and V is TRBV3-1, with D unclear. CDR3 size: 14 residues. Between the trimmed V and J ends, which lost 0 bases and 1 base, there was a span of 6 bases. The germline gives CDR1 LGHDT, CDR2 YNNKEL (reference sequence). CDR3 loop: CASSQEAANTEAFF. The CDR3 nucleotides are TGTGCCAGCAGCCAAGAAGCCGCGAACACTGAAGCTTTCTTT.

This clonotype was detected a few times. V gene TRBV7-9 combines with J gene TRBJ1-1, with 7 positions matching TRBD1. CDR1 and CDR2 (germline): SEHNR, FQNEAQ (reference sequence). This CDR3 is built from 13 residues. V was clipped by 5 bases and J by 7 bases; unmatched bases: 7. This chain's CDR3 is CASSLGQAGEAFF. CDR3 DNA sequence: TGTGCCAGCAGCCTCGGACAGGCGGGTGAAGCTTTCTTT.

The rearrangement joins TRBV18 to TRBJ1-4, with 7 bases aligning to TRBD1. V was clipped by 5 bases and J by 7 bases; unmatched bases: 7. This CDR3 comprises 14 residues. CDR1 is KGHSH and CDR2 is LQKENI in the germline V gene. The CDR3: CASSYEGAGEKLFF. The CDR3 nucleotides read TGTGCCAGCTCATACGAGGGGGCTGGTGAAAAACTGTTTTTT.

This clonotype has more than one count but fewer than ten. This sequence joins TRBV11-2 and TRBJ2-3; D uncertain. Germline V lookup: CDR1 SGHAT, CDR2 FQNNGV. Trimming left V 5 bases short and J 8 bases short, with 11 bases between. This CDR3 contains 12 residues. In nucleotides, the CDR3 is TGTGCCAGCAGCCCACAAATAACTACGCAGTATTTT. The encoded protein is CASSPQITTQYF.

This clonotype occurred a few times. V is TRBV6-1 and J is TRBJ1-6; possible D gene TRBD1, 6 bases. From germline, CDR1 is MNHNS and CDR2 SASEGT. The CDR3 is 14 residues long. V was clipped by 1 base and J by 10 bases, with 11 bases between them. CDR3 sequence: CASSEVQGTSPLHF. The CDR3 bases are TGTGCCAGCAGTGAAGTACAGGGCACCTCACCCCTCCACTTT.

The table lists this clonotype with a few counts. This sequence joins TRBV20-1 and TRBJ2-7; maybe TRBD1 (6 bases). V gave up 4 bases and J gave up 0 bases, with 16 bases separating them. This CDR3 spans 15 amino acids. The germline gives CDR1 DFQATT, CDR2 SNEGSKA (reference sequence). For the CDR3, the DNA is TGCAGTGCTACTTTTCCAGGGGACGGCTCCTACGAGCAGTACTTC. Protein sequence: CSATFPGDGSYEQYF.

This clonotype was observed a few times. The chain couples TRBV6-1 to TRBJ2-6, with D perhaps TRBD2 (6 bases). Trimming left V 4 bases short and J 2 bases short, with 6 bases between. The CDR3 loop spans 14 amino acids. Per the germline V gene, CDR1 is MNHNS and CDR2 is SASEGT. The CDR3 nucleotides are TGTGCCAGCAGTGCGGGGGCTGGGGCCAACGTCCTGACTTTC. Its translation is CASSAGAGANVLTF.

Many counts were recorded for this clonotype. The chain links TRBV12-3 or TRBV12-4 to TRBJ1-1; D is ambiguous. V was pared by 3 bases and J by 4 bases, with 6 bases between. This CDR3 region has 12 residues. This chain's CDR3 is CASSFQFTEAFF. DNA for the CDR3: TGTGCCAGCAGTTTTCAGTTCACTGAAGCTTTCTTT.

This chain connects TRBV11-2 to TRBJ2-3; 10 bases are shared with TRBD2. V lost 5 bases to trimming and J lost 3 bases; unmatched junction nucleotides: 8. The CDR3 has 16 residues. Germline loops: CDR1 SGHAT, CDR2 FQNNGV. This CDR3 is CASSPSSGGRTDTQYF. The CDR3 DNA follows: TGTGCCAGCAGCCCATCTAGCGGGGGTCGGACAGATACGCAGTATTTT. The full variable domain, rest sourced from reference TRBV11-2 and TRBJ2-3, is EAGVAQSPRYKIIEKRQSVAFWCNPISGHATLYWYQQILGQGPKLLIQFQNNGVVDDSQLPKDRFSAERLKGVDSTLKIQPAKLEDSAVYLCASSPSSGGRTDTQYFGPGTRLTVL.

The V and J genes are TRBV6-5 and TRBJ2-3; D is possibly TRBD2 (6 bases). This CDR3 is 16 amino acids long. Trimming pared 2 bases from V and 0 bases from J, leaving 12 bases between. In germline, CDR1 is MNHEY, CDR2 SVGAGI. Here the CDR3 DNA reads TGTGCCAGCAGTTACGGCCTAGCGACCAGCACAGATACGCAGTATTTT. Translation: CASSYGLATSTDTQYF.

This clonotype was seen only a few times. The chain combines TRBV20-1 with TRBJ2-1; TRBD2 agrees at 7 bases. The V and J ends lost 3 bases and 0 bases, in that order; junction bases with no gene match: 11. CDR3 length: 17 residues. Germline V lookup: CDR1 DFQATT, CDR2 SNEGSKA (reference sequence). The CDR3 DNA sequence: TGCAGTGCTAGGGGGGAGGGTCTCCCGAGCTCCTACAATGAGCAGTTCTTC. Translating it yields CSARGEGLPSSYNEQFF.

This clonotype was counted once. The chain recombines TRBV2 with TRBJ1-5; D call uncertain. This CDR3 has 12 amino acids. Germline lookup yields CDR1 SNHLY and CDR2 FYNNEI. V shed 4 bases and J shed 6 bases, with 7 bases lying between them. This CDR3 is CASSAQSQPQHF. Here the CDR3 DNA reads TGTGCCAGCAGTGCCCAAAGTCAGCCCCAGCATTTT. Full variable domain (missing parts from reference TRBV2 and TRBJ1-5): EPEVTQTPSHQVTQMGQEVILRCVPISNHLYFYWYRQILGQKVEFLVSFYNNEISEKSEIFDDQFSVERPDGSNFTLKIRSTKLEDSAMYFCASSAQSQPQHFGDGTRLSIL.